The clone carrying this T cell receptor beta chain has a single count. This entry belongs to a study of T cells after somatic rescue of genetic block. The V gene lost 6 bases and the J gene lost 8 bases, with 16 bases spanning the gap. Germline V gene data show CDR1 as MNHNS and CDR2 as SASEGT. CDR3 length: 13 residues. Sequenced by immunoSEQ multiplex PCR; TCRdb stores in-frame clones only, minus some. Of roughly 15,000 clones listed, roughly two thirds are singletons. This sequence was found in a boy aged 5-17 years. Sequencing was done on a sample of peripheral blood mononuclear cells (PBMCs). The chain couples TRBV6-1 to TRBJ1-2; possible D gene TRBD1, 5 bases. CDR3 sequence (DNA): TGTGCCAGCAGGATCGGGACCCTTCGCGGCTACACCTTC. Translating gives CASRIGTLRGYTF.